A selection of T cell receptor beta chains follows, all from one sample in a study of CD8+ T cells in alopecia areata. Sequencing was performed with immunoSEQ multiplex PCR; in TCRdb, only in-frame clones are kept and a portion is missing. Among 100,000 to 150,000 clones listed, around 60% were seen once. The sequencing used CD4+ T cells sorted from blood, collected at week 4, from a patient treated with tofacitinib. These receptors were collected from a human donor with alopecia areata. Each CDR3 is given with its conserved first and last residue. Each record gives: CDR3 length, V gene, clone size, J gene, D gene, CDR3 DNA, CDR3 protein. A D gene is named only where the DNA matches it firmly. Some rows mark clone size as missing; the rest say once, few, many or name a class of expanded clone.

CDR3 length: 13
V gene: TRBV29-1
clone size: NA
J gene: TRBJ2-2
D gene: NA
CDR3 DNA: TGCAGCGTTGACCCCGGCCGGGGCGGGGAGCTGTTTTTT
CDR3 protein: CSVDPGRGGELFF

CDR3 length: 15
V gene: TRBV7-2
clone size: once
J gene: TRBJ2-1
D gene: TRBD2
CDR3 DNA: TGTGCCAGCAGCGAACTAGCGGGGGGTTACAATGAGCAGTTCTTC
CDR3 protein: CASSELAGGYNEQFF

CDR3 length: 15
V gene: TRBV7-3
clone size: NA
J gene: TRBJ2-5
D gene: NA
CDR3 DNA: TGTGCCAGCAGCCAGGGACACCACCTGGGGGAGACCCAGTACTTC
CDR3 protein: CASSQGHHLGETQYF

CDR3 length: 12
V gene: TRBV2
clone size: NA
J gene: TRBJ1-5
D gene: NA
CDR3 DNA: TGTGCCAGCAGTGAAACGGGGGGTTACCAGCATTTT
CDR3 protein: CASSETGGYQHF

CDR3 length: 16
V gene: TRBV27
clone size: NA
J gene: TRBJ2-3
D gene: TRBD2
CDR3 DNA: TGTGCCAGCAGACGGGGAGCGGGGGTGCGTGGAGATACGCAGTATTTT
CDR3 protein: CASRRGAGVRGDTQYF

CDR3 length: 13
V gene: TRBV30
clone size: NA
J gene: TRBJ1-5
D gene: NA
CDR3 DNA: TGTGCCTGGAGTTTCAGAGGAATCAAGCCCCAGCATTTT
CDR3 protein: CAWSFRGIKPQHF

CDR3 length: 12
V gene: TRBV29-1
clone size: NA
J gene: TRBJ1-2
D gene: NA
CDR3 DNA: TGCAGCGTCTTACGGGGGGTAGAAGGCTACACCTTC
CDR3 protein: CSVLRGVEGYTF

CDR3 length: 15
V gene: TRBV19
clone size: NA
J gene: TRBJ2-7
D gene: NA
CDR3 DNA: TGTGCCAGTAGTATAGCCCCGGGGGACTTTTACGAGCAGTACTTC
CDR3 protein: CASSIAPGDFYEQYF

CDR3 length: 15
V gene: TRBV30
clone size: few
J gene: TRBJ2-1
D gene: NA
CDR3 DNA: TGTGCCTGGAGTGCGGGGGTTACCTCCTACAATGAGCAGTTCTTC
CDR3 protein: CAWSAGVTSYNEQFF

CDR3 length: 15
V gene: TRBV5-1
clone size: NA
J gene: TRBJ1-1
D gene: TRBD1
CDR3 DNA: TGCGCCAGCAGCTACCTCCCGGGACAGGGTCTTGAAGCTTTCTTT
CDR3 protein: CASSYLPGQGLEAFF

CDR3 length: 14
V gene: TRBV15
clone size: NA
J gene: TRBJ2-7
D gene: NA
CDR3 DNA: TGTGCCACCAGTGTGGGTGGTAAACCCTACGAGCAGTACTTC
CDR3 protein: CATSVGGKPYEQYF

CDR3 length: 12
V gene: TRBV5-1
clone size: NA
J gene: TRBJ2-5
D gene: NA
CDR3 DNA: TGCGCCAGCAGCTCGCAGTCGGAGACCCAGTACTTC
CDR3 protein: CASSSQSETQYF

CDR3 length: 13
V gene: TRBV9
clone size: few
J gene: TRBJ2-7
D gene: TRBD2
CDR3 DNA: TGTGCCAGCAGCCTAGCGGGAGTGGGGGAGCAGTACTTC
CDR3 protein: CASSLAGVGEQYF

CDR3 length: 15
V gene: TRBV30
clone size: NA
J gene: TRBJ2-7
D gene: NA
CDR3 DNA: TGTGCCTGGACGCTCAACGGACTATCCATAGGCGAGCAGTACTTC
CDR3 protein: CAWTLNGLSIGEQYF

CDR3 length: 16
V gene: TRBV7-8
clone size: few
J gene: TRBJ1-5
D gene: TRBD1
CDR3 DNA: TGTGCCAGCAGCTTACAAGGGCAGGGGGCCTCACAGCCCCAGCATTTT
CDR3 protein: CASSLQGQGASQPQHF

CDR3 length: 14
V gene: TRBV9
clone size: once
J gene: TRBJ1-1
D gene: NA
CDR3 DNA: TGTGCCAGCAGCCCCGGGACACGCTACACTGAAGCTTTCTTT
CDR3 protein: CASSPGTRYTEAFF

CDR3 length: 14
V gene: TRBV5-4
clone size: NA
J gene: TRBJ1-5
D gene: TRBD1
CDR3 DNA: TGTGCCAGCAGCAGGGACAGGGAAGGCCAGCCCCAGCATTTT
CDR3 protein: CASSRDREGQPQHF

CDR3 length: 14
V gene: TRBV7-6
clone size: NA
J gene: TRBJ2-1
D gene: NA
CDR3 DNA: TGTGCCAGCAGCTTAGCCCGGGGTGGCAATGAGCAGTTCTTC
CDR3 protein: CASSLARGGNEQFF

CDR3 length: 13
V gene: TRBV7-2
clone size: few
J gene: TRBJ1-4
D gene: NA
CDR3 DNA: TGTGCCAGCAGCCCAACAGGGAATGAAAAACTGTTTTTT
CDR3 protein: CASSPTGNEKLFF

CDR3 length: 13
V gene: TRBV27
clone size: NA
J gene: TRBJ1-1
D gene: NA
CDR3 DNA: TGTGCCAGCAGTTGGGACGGGTGGACTGAAGCTTTCTTT
CDR3 protein: CASSWDGWTEAFF

CDR3 length: 18
V gene: TRBV7-8
clone size: NA
J gene: TRBJ2-3
D gene: TRBD1
CDR3 DNA: TGTGCCAGCAGCTTAGTCAGTCGACAGGGATGGAGCACAGATACGCAGTATTTT
CDR3 protein: CASSLVSRQGWSTDTQYF

CDR3 length: 14
V gene: TRBV10-3
clone size: NA
J gene: TRBJ2-7
D gene: TRBD1
CDR3 DNA: TGTGCCATCAGTGACGGGACAGGGACGGACGAGCAGTACTTC
CDR3 protein: CAISDGTGTDEQYF